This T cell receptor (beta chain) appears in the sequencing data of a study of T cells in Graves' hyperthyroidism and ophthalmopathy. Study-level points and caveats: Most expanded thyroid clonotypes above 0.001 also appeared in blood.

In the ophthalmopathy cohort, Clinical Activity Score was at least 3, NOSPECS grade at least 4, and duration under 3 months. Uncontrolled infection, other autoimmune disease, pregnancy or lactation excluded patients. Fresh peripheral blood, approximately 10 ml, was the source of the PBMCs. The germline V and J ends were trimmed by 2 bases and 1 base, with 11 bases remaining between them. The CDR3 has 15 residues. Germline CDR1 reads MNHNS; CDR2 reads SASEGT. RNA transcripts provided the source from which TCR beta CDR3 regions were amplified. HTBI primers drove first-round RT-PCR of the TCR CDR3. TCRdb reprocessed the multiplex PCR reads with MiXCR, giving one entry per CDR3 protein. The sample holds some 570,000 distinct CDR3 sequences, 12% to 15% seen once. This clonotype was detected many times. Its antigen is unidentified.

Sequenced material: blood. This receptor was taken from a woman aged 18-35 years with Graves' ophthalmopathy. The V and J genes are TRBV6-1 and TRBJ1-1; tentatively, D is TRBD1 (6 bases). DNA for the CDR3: TGTGCCAGCAGTGAACTGGGGGGGCCGAACACTGAAGCTTTCTTT. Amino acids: CASSELGGPNTEAFF.